This T cell receptor (beta chain) was sequenced in a study of T cell repertoires in urothelial bladder cancer. Study observations and caveats: In carcinoma specimens, a single clone made up to about 15% of infiltrating lymphocytes.

TCRdb's table, derived via immunoSEQ multiplex PCR, lists solely in-frame clones and lacks some. The sample lists roughly 11,000 clones; around 65% were seen once. Germline lookup yields CDR1 MNHNS and CDR2 SASEGT. Trimming took 6 bases from V and 7 from J, leaving 7 bases between them. The CDR3 sequence is 11 residues long. This clone was recorded only once. Its target is unknown. Sequenced input: tumor-infiltrating cells from bladder cancer. The clonotype was recovered from a human donor with a benign inflammatory bladder lesion. The chain employs TRBV6-1 and TRBJ1-5; D unresolved. Written as DNA, the CDR3 is TGTGCCAGCAGGGTAGGCCAGCCCCAGCATTTT. Translated: CASRVGQPQHF.